The subject of this entry is one T cell receptor beta chain. No antigen is known for it. No much larger clone exists at a distance of one base, and base qualities are not known. Lesional scalp punch biopsies and peripheral blood were collected from alopecia areata patients. PBMCs were isolated by density centrifugation and stained for CD3, CD4 and CD8, after which CD4+ and CD8+ T cells were sorted on a FACSAria. The untreated alopecia areata patients were recruited through a multicenter biomarker study. For roughly five biomarker-study patients, blood CD8+ T cells were further sorted into NKG2D-low and NKG2D-high fractions. The sample originates from a study of CD8+ T cells in alopecia areata (dated by TCRdb to the late 2010s). General notes on the study: The study used high-throughput TCRbeta sequencing to examine T cell clonal expansion in alopecia areata, in both the C3H/HeJ mouse model and human patients. immunoSEQ multiplex PCR using 35 Vbeta forward primers and 13 Jbeta reverse primers was used to amplify TCRbeta CDR3 regions. On the human side, TCRbeta sequencing was run on scalp tissue and on sorted CD4+ and CD8+ peripheral blood T cells from healthy controls and from alopecia areata patients with either patchy or totalis/universalis disease. Clonality in the scalp was compared among normal scalp (n=4), patchy alopecia areata scalp (n=8), and alopecia totalis/universalis scalp (n=8). The RNA source kit depended on sample type: the PAXgene miRNA kit for fixed scalp, the miRNeasy kit for PBMCs, and the RNeasy kit for mouse skin.

Overall study results and their limits: Compared with normal scalp, lesional scalp had higher clonality and more expanded CD8+ clones, particularly in alopecia totalis/universalis, a pattern that suggests antigenic drive. Shared TCR sequences between patients were less evident than in mice, which may be partly attributable to HLA diversity in the patient population. Resident alphabeta T cells in normal human skin are also sequenced, complicating scalp TCR repertoire analysis, unlike mouse skin dominated by gammadelta T cells.

Compared with germline, V lacks 2 bases and J lacks 0 bases; bases without a gene match: 14. The germline V gene provides CDR1 SQVTM and CDR2 ANQGSEA. CDR3 length: 19 amino acids, cysteine to phenylalanine. Only the CDR3 DNA stays, 57 bases, in frame from base 1. The method behind the library was the immunoSEQ multiplex PCR assay. RNA was extracted from all samples and reverse transcribed into cDNA as template for TCR sequencing. SuperScript III was used for first-strand cDNA synthesis, primed with a 2:1 mix of oligo-dT and random hexamers. A synthetic immune receptor repertoire was used to assess amplification bias, and residual bias was removed computationally. The original pipeline was this. Raw reads were preprocessed to remove errors, and CDR3 was defined according to IMGT conventions as the region from the conserved cysteine to phenylalanine. Clonality was computed as 1 minus the Shannon entropy, with the entropy normalized by log2 of the number of productive unique TCRs. CD4 or CD8 identity of scalp clones was inferred by cross-referencing scalp TCRbeta sequences with sorted blood CD4 and CD8 repertoires. TCRdb re-hosts the immuneACCESS table, in-frame sequences only. Its copies lack some clones; in the studies checked, an unresolved V gene accounts for under half of them, and the cause for the rest is not known. V and J calls and clone size come straight from that table; D and trimming were deduced from the DNA. The sample profile shows more than 95,000 clones; around 50% of them were found once. The ten largest account for under 12% of the sample.

The V and J segments used are TRBV29-1 and TRBJ2-3, with 10 central nucleotides matching TRBD2. The origin of this receptor is a human donor with alopecia areata. Specimen: NKG2D-low CD8+ T cells sorted from blood. The cell subset or site label here, explained by the study, means: sorted CD8+ NKG2D-low blood T cells. The DNA is TGCAGCGTTGAATGGTATGCGGGACTAGCGAGCGCTAGCACAGATACGCAGTATTTT. This yields the protein CSVEWYAGLASASTDTQYF.